A selection of T cell receptor beta chains follows, all from one sample in a study of Ad26.COV2.S vaccination and SARS-CoV-2 variants. The protocol was immunoSEQ multiplex PCR, while the TCRdb copy is restricted to in-frame clones and leaves out a portion. Here the sample spans around 420,000 clones, more than 75% being singletons. The sequenced sample was peripheral blood, obtained in a trial of Ad26.COV2.S vaccine versus placebo. All receptors come from a person between 18 and 59 years old who received the Ad26.COV2.S COVID-19 vaccine or a placebo. Both conserved end residues are part of each CDR3. D genes are given only for firm matches. Rows may omit the clone size; those that give it use once, few, many or a size class.

J gene: TRBJ1-5; V gene: TRBV7-2; clone size: .; D gene: .; CDR3 DNA: TGTGCCAGCAGCTGGGGGGAAAGCAATCAGCCCCAGCATTTT; CDR3 protein: CASSWGESNQPQHF
J gene: TRBJ2-3; V gene: TRBV7-8; clone size: .; D gene: TRBD2; CDR3 DNA: TGTGCCAGCAGCTTAGTAGCGGGGGGGTTCACAGATACGCAGTATTTT; CDR3 protein: CASSLVAGGFTDTQYF
J gene: TRBJ1-2; V gene: TRBV4-2; clone size: .; D gene: .; CDR3 DNA: TGTGCCAGCAGCCAAGAAAGGGTTGGCTATGGCTACACCTTC; CDR3 protein: CASSQERVGYGYTF
J gene: TRBJ1-6; V gene: TRBV5-1; clone size: .; D gene: .; CDR3 DNA: TGCGCCAGCAGCCCCGGGAACAGCTTTAATTCACCCCTCCACTTT; CDR3 protein: CASSPGNSFNSPLHF
J gene: TRBJ2-1; V gene: TRBV4-3; clone size: once; D gene: .; CDR3 DNA: TGCGCCAGCAGCCAAGAGGTCGGAGGGAATGAGCAGTTCTTC; CDR3 protein: CASSQEVGGNEQFF
J gene: TRBJ1-1; V gene: TRBV9; clone size: .; D gene: .; CDR3 DNA: TGTGCCAGCAGCAGGGTGGGAGGGAACACTGAAGCTTTCTTT; CDR3 protein: CASSRVGGNTEAFF
J gene: TRBJ2-2; V gene: TRBV6-6; clone size: .; D gene: .; CDR3 DNA: TGTGCCAGCAGTTACTCGTGGGGAGCGGGCGGGGAGCTGTTTTTT; CDR3 protein: CASSYSWGAGGELFF
J gene: TRBJ1-3; V gene: TRBV6-2/TRBV6-3; clone size: .; D gene: .; CDR3 DNA: TGTGCCAGCAGTTACCTCCGCTCTGGAAACACCATATATTTT; CDR3 protein: CASSYLRSGNTIYF
J gene: TRBJ2-1; V gene: TRBV28; clone size: .; D gene: TRBD1; CDR3 DNA: TGTGCCAGCAGTTCCCGGACAGGGCGCTCCTACAATGAGCAGTTCTTC; CDR3 protein: CASSSRTGRSYNEQFF
J gene: TRBJ1-4; V gene: TRBV6-5; clone size: .; D gene: TRBD1; CDR3 DNA: TGTGCCAGCAGTTCGACCGGGACAGGGGGCACGGAAAAACTGTTTTTT; CDR3 protein: CASSSTGTGGTEKLFF
J gene: TRBJ1-6; V gene: TRBV19; clone size: .; D gene: .; CDR3 DNA: TGTGCCAGTAGTAACGGCCAGGGGACCCATTCACCCCTCCACTTT; CDR3 protein: CASSNGQGTHSPLHF
J gene: TRBJ1-2; V gene: TRBV4-2; clone size: few; D gene: TRBD1; CDR3 DNA: TGTGCCAGCAGCCACTCGACAGGGAACTATGGCTACACCTTC; CDR3 protein: CASSHSTGNYGYTF
J gene: TRBJ2-2; V gene: TRBV6-5; clone size: .; D gene: TRBD2; CDR3 DNA: TGTGCCAGCAGTTATCTAGCGGGGTCAACCTCAGGGGAGCTGTTTTTT; CDR3 protein: CASSYLAGSTSGELFF
J gene: TRBJ2-4; V gene: TRBV4-3; clone size: once; D gene: TRBD1; CDR3 DNA: TGCGCCAGCAGCCAACCAGGACAGGGTTTAGACATTCAGTACTTC; CDR3 protein: CASSQPGQGLDIQYF
J gene: TRBJ2-2; V gene: TRBV7-9; clone size: .; D gene: TRBD2; CDR3 DNA: TGTGCCAGCAGCTGGACTAGCGGGGGGCCTAACACCGGGGAGCTGTTTTTT; CDR3 protein: CASSWTSGGPNTGELFF
J gene: TRBJ2-7; V gene: TRBV15; clone size: .; D gene: TRBD1; CDR3 DNA: TGTGCCACCAGCAGAGGCCAGGGGGCGGGCTACGAGCAGTACTTC; CDR3 protein: CATSRGQGAGYEQYF
J gene: TRBJ2-5; V gene: TRBV7-3; clone size: .; D gene: TRBD2; CDR3 DNA: TGTGCCAGCAGCCCCCGGGGGGGTTGGCAAGAGACCCAGTACTTC; CDR3 protein: CASSPRGGWQETQYF
J gene: TRBJ1-5; V gene: TRBV15; clone size: .; D gene: TRBD1; CDR3 DNA: TGTGCCACCAGCAGAGATCTCGAGACAGGGGATAGCAATCAGCCCCAGCATTTT; CDR3 protein: CATSRDLETGDSNQPQHF
J gene: TRBJ1-2; V gene: TRBV7-9; clone size: .; D gene: TRBD1; CDR3 DNA: TGTGCCAGCAGCTTATACACGACAGGGGGGAACTATGGCTACACCTTC; CDR3 protein: CASSLYTTGGNYGYTF
J gene: TRBJ2-3; V gene: TRBV5-1; clone size: .; D gene: .; CDR3 DNA: TGCGCCAGCAGCTCATTTGATAATACGCAGTATTTT; CDR3 protein: CASSSFDNTQYF
J gene: TRBJ2-1; V gene: TRBV6-5; clone size: .; D gene: TRBD1; CDR3 DNA: TGTGCCAGCAGGGCGACAGGGAGTAATGAGCAGTTCTTC; CDR3 protein: CASRATGSNEQFF
J gene: TRBJ2-5; V gene: TRBV10-3; clone size: .; D gene: TRBD2; CDR3 DNA: TGTGCCATCAGCCCCATAGCGGGCGGGGAGACCCAGTACTTC; CDR3 protein: CAISPIAGGETQYF
J gene: TRBJ1-2; V gene: TRBV6-5; clone size: .; D gene: .; CDR3 DNA: TGTGCCAGCAGTCTACGGGGTGCAGCTAACTATGGCTACACCTTC; CDR3 protein: CASSLRGAANYGYTF
J gene: TRBJ2-7; V gene: TRBV6-2/TRBV6-3; clone size: .; D gene: .; CDR3 DNA: TGTGCCAGCAGTTTCCGGACAGCTCGGGACGAGCAGTACTTC; CDR3 protein: CASSFRTARDEQYF
J gene: TRBJ2-2; V gene: TRBV29-1; clone size: .; D gene: .; CDR3 DNA: TGCAGCGTAGTGGGGGGCTCGAACACCGGGGAGCTGTTTTTT; CDR3 protein: CSVVGGSNTGELFF
J gene: TRBJ2-7; V gene: TRBV11-2; clone size: .; D gene: TRBD2; CDR3 DNA: TGTGCCAGCAGCTTAGAACTAGCGGGGGGGGATAGCTCCTACGAGCAGTACTTC; CDR3 protein: CASSLELAGGDSSYEQYF
J gene: TRBJ2-7; V gene: TRBV6-5; clone size: .; D gene: .; CDR3 DNA: TGTGCCAGCAGTTCCTTCGACAGTACCTACGAGCAGTACTTC; CDR3 protein: CASSSFDSTYEQYF
J gene: TRBJ2-1; V gene: TRBV15; clone size: .; D gene: .; CDR3 DNA: TGTGCCACCAGCAGAGACGTTTCGGGCTTACAGTTCTTC; CDR3 protein: CATSRDVSGLQFF
J gene: TRBJ1-3; V gene: TRBV9; clone size: .; D gene: .; CDR3 DNA: TGTGCCAGCAGCCCGGACGATAGGGGTCGGAAGACATATTTT; CDR3 protein: CASSPDDRGRKTYF
J gene: TRBJ2-2; V gene: TRBV2; clone size: .; D gene: .; CDR3 DNA: TGTGCCAGCAGGCCCGACAGTACCGGGGAGCTGTTTTTT; CDR3 protein: CASRPDSTGELFF